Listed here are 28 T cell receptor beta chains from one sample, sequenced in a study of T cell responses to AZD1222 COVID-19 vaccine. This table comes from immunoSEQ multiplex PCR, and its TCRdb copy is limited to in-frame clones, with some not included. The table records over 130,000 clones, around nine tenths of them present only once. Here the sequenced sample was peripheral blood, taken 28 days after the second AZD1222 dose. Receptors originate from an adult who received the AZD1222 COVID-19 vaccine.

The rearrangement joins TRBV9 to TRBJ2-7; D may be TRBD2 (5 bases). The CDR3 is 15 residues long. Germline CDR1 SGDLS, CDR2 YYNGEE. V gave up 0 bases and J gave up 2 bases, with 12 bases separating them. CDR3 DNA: TGTGCCAGCAGCGTAGGAGAGGGTCCCCCCTACGAGCAGTACTTC. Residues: CASSVGEGPPYEQYF.

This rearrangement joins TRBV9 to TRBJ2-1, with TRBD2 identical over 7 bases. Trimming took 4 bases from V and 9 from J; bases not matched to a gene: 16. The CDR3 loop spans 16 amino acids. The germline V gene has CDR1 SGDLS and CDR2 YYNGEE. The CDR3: CASSLHSPGGEIEQFF. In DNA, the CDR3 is TGTGCCAGCAGCTTACACAGCCCGGGGGGAGAAATTGAGCAGTTCTTC.

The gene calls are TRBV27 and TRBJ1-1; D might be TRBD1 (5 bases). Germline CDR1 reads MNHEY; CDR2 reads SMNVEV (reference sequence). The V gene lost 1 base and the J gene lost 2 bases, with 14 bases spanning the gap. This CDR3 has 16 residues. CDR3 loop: CASSLYRGGDNTEAFF. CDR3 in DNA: TGTGCCAGCAGTTTATATCGGGGGGGAGATAACACTGAAGCTTTCTTT.

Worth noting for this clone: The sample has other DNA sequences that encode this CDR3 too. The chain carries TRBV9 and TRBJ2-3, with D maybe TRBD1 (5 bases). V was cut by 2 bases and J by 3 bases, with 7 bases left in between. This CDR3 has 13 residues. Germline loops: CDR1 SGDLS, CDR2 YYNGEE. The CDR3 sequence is CASSVAGTDTQYF. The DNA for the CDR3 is TGTGCCAGCAGCGTGGCAGGGACAGATACGCAGTATTTT.

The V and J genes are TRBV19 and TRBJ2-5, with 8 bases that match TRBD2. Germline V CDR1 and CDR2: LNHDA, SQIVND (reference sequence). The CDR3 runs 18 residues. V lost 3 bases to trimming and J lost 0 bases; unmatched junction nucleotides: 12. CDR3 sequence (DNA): TGTGCCAGTAGTATCGGCCAACTAGCGGCCCAGTACCAAGAGACCCAGTACTTC. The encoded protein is CASSIGQLAAQYQETQYF. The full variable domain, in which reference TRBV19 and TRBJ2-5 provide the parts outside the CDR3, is DGGITQSPKYLFRKEGQNVTLSCEQNLNHDAMYWYRQDPGQGLRLIYYSQIVNDFQKGDIAEGYSVSREKKESFPLTVTSAQKNPTAFYLCASSIGQLAAQYQETQYFGPGTRLLVL.

The CDR3: CASSQDGFSYEQYF. Here the CDR3 DNA reads TGTGCCAGCAGCCAAGACGGGTTTTCCTACGAGCAGTACTTC. The V and J genes are TRBV3-1 (or the pseudogene TRBV3-2) and TRBJ2-7; D not certain. V lost 0 bases to trimming and J lost 1 base, with 7 bases between them. The CDR3 sequence is 14 residues long. Germline CDR1 is LGHDT and CDR2 is YNNKEL (reference sequence).

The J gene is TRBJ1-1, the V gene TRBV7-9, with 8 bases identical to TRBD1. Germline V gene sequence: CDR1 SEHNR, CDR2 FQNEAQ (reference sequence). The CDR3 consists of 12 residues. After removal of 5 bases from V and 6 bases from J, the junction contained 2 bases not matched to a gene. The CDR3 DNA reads TGTGCCAGCAGCGTGACAGGGGCTGAAGCTTTCTTT. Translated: CASSVTGAEAFF.

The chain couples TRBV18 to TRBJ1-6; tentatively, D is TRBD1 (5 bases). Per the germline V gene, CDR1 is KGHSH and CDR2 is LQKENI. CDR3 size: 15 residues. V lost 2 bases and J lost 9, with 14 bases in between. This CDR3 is CASSPEPTGGSPLHF. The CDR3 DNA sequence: TGTGCCAGCTCACCAGAACCCACGGGGGGTTCACCCCTCCACTTT. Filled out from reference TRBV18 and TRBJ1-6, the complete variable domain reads NAGVMQNPRHLVRRRGQEARLRCSPMKGHSHVYWYRQLPEEGLKFMVYLQKENIIDESGMPKERFSAEFPKEGPSILRIQQVVRGDSAAYFCASSPEPTGGSPLHFGNGTRLTVT.

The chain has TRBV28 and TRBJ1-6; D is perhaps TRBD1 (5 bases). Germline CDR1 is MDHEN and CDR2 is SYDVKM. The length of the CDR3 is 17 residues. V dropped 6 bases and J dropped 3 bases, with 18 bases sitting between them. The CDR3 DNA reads TGTGCCAGCAGCCCTGACAGACGGGGCCTCTATAATTCACCCCTCCACTTT. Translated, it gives CASSPDRRGLYNSPLHF. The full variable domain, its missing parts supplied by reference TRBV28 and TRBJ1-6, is DVKVTQSSRYLVKRTGEKVFLECVQDMDHENMFWYRQDPGLGLRLIYFSYDVKMKEKGDIPEGYSVSREKKERFSLILESASTNQTSMYLCASSPDRRGLYNSPLHFGNGTRLTVT.

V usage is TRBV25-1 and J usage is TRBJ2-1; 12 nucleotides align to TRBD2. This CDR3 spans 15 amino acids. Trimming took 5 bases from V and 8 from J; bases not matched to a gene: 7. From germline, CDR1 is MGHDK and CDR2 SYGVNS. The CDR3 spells CASSSATSGSYEQFF. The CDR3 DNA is TGTGCCAGCAGTTCGGCGACTAGCGGGAGTTATGAGCAGTTCTTC.

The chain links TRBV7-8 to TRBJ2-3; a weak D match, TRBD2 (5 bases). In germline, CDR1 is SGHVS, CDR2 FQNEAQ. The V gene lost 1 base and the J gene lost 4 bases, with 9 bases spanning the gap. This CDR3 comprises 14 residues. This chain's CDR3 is CASSLVEGPDTQYF. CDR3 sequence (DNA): TGTGCCAGCAGCTTAGTAGAGGGTCCAGATACGCAGTATTTT.

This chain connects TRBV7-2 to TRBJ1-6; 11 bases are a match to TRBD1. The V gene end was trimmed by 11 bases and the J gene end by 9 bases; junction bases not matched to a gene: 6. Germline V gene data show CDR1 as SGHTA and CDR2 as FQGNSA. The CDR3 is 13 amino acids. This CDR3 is CAGGQGAASPLHF. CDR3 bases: TGTGCCGGAGGACAGGGGGCGGCTTCACCCCTCCACTTT.

CDR3 coding DNA: TGTGCCAGCAGCTTAGAAGATCTACACAATGAGCAGTTCTTC. Translated: CASSLEDLHNEQFF. J is TRBJ2-1 and V is TRBV7-3; D gene unclear. Trimming left V 2 bases short and J 5 bases short, with 10 bases between. The germline V gene encodes CDR1 SGHTA and CDR2 FQGTGA. The CDR3 runs to 14 residues.

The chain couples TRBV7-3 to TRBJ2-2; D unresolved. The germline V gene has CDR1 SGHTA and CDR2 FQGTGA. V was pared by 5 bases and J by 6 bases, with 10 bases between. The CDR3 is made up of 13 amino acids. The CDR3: CASSPGFPGELFF. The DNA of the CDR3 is TGTGCCAGCAGCCCCGGGTTCCCCGGGGAGCTGTTTTTT.

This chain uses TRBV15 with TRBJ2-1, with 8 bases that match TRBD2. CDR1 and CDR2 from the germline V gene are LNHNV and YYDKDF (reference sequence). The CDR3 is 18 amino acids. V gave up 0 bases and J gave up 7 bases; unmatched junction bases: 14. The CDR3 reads CATSRDKLGFGGDNEQFF. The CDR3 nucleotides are TGTGCCACCAGCAGAGATAAACTAGGCTTCGGGGGGGATAATGAGCAGTTCTTC.

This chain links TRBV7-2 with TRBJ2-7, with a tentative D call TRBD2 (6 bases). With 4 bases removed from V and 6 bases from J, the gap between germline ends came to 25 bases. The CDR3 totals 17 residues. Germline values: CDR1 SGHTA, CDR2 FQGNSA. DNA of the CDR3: TGTGCCAGCAGCTCCTTACCCGACAAAGGACTCGGGAGCGAGCAGTACTTC. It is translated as CASSSLPDKGLGSEQYF.

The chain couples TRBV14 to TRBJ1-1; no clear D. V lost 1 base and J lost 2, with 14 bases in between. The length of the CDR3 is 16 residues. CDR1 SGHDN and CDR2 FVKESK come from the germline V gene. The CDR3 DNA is TGTGCCAGCAGCCAAGTTACTCTTCCGGGAAACACTGAAGCTTTCTTT. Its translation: CASSQVTLPGNTEAFF.

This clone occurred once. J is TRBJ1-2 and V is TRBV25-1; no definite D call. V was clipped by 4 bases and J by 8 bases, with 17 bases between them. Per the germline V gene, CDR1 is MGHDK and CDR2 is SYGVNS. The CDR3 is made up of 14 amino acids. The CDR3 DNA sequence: TGTGCCAGCAGTGGAGTGAATCCCCCTAGGGGCTACACCTTC. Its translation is CASSGVNPPRGYTF.

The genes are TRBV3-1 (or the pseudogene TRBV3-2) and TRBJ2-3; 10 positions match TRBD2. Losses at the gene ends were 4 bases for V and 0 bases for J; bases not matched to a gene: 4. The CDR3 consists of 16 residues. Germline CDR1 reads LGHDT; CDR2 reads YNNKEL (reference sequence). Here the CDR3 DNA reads TGTGCCAGCAGCCCCCAACTAGCGGGAAGCACAGATACGCAGTATTTT. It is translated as CASSPQLAGSTDTQYF.

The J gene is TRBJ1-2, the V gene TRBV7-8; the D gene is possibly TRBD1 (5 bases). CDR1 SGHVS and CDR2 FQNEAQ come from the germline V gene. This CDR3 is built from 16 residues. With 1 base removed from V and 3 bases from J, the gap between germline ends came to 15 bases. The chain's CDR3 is CASSLGPDSSYYGYTF. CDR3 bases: TGTGCCAGCAGCTTAGGCCCCGACAGTAGCTACTATGGCTACACCTTC. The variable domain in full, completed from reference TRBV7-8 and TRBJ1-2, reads GAGVSQSPRYKVAKRGQDVALRCDPISGHVSLFWYQQALGQGPEFLTYFQNEAQLDKSGLPSDRFFAERPEGSVSTLKIQRTQQEDSAVYLCASSLGPDSSYYGYTFGSGTRLTVV.

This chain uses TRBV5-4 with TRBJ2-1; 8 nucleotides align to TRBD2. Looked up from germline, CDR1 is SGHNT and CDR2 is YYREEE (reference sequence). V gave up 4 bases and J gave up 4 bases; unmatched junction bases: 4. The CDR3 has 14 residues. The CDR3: CASSPGGPYNEQFF. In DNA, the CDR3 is TGTGCCAGCAGCCCGGGAGGGCCTTACAATGAGCAGTTCTTC.

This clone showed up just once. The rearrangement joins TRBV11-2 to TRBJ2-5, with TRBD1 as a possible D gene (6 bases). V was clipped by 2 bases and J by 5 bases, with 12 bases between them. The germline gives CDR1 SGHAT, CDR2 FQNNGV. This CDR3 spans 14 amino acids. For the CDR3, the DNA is TGTGCCAGCAGCTTAAGAACAGGGCGGGAGACCCAGTACTTC. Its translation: CASSLRTGRETQYF. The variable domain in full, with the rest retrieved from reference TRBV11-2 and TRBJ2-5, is EAGVAQSPRYKIIEKRQSVAFWCNPISGHATLYWYQQILGQGPKLLIQFQNNGVVDDSQLPKDRFSAERLKGVDSTLKIQPAKLEDSAVYLCASSLRTGRETQYFGPGTRLLVL.

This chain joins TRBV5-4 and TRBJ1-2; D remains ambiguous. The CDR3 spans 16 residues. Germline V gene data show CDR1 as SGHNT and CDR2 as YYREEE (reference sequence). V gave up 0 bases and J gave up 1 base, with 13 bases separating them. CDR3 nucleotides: TGTGCCAGCAGCTTGGACGGCCGGACCATTAACTATGGCTACACCTTC. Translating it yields CASSLDGRTINYGYTF.

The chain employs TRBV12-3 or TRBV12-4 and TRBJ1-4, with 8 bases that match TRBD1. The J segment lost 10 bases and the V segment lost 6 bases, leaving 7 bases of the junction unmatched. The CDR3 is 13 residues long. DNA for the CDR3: TGTGCCAGCAGCCCCAGGGGGCGCGGAAAACTGTTTTTT. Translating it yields CASSPRGRGKLFF.

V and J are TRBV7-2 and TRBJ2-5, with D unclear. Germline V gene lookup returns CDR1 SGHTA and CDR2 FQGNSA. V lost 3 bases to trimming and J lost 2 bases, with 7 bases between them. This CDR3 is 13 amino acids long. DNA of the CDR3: TGTGCCAGCAGCTTCCGGGTGCAAGAGACCCAGTACTTC. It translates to CASSFRVQETQYF.

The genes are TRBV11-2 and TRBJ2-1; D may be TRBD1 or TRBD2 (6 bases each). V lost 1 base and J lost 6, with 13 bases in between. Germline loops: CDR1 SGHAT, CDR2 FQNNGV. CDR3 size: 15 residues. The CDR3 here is CASSLGGGPGNEQFF. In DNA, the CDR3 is TGTGCCAGCAGCTTAGGTGGGGGGCCCGGCAATGAGCAGTTCTTC.

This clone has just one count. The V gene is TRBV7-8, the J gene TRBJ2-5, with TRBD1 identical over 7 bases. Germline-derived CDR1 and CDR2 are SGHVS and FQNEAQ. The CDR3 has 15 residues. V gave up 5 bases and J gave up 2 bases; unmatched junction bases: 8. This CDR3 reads CASSPRDRFQETQYF. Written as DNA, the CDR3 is TGTGCCAGCAGCCCACGGGACAGATTTCAAGAGACCCAGTACTTC.

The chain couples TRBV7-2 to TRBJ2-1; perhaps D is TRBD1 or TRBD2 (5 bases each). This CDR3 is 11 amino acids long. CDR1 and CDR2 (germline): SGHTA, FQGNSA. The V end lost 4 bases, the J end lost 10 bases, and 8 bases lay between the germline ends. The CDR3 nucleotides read TGTGCCAGCAGCTCGGGACCGGAGCAGTTCTTC. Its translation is CASSSGPEQFF.